This is a list of T cell receptor beta chains from one sample in a study of shared clonotypes between healthy human individuals. Sequenced by immunoSEQ multiplex PCR; TCRdb stores in-frame clones only, minus some. This table has 1.5 million to 2.5 million clones, about 95% appearing once. The sequencing sample was made of naive CD8+ T cells sorted from blood. The receptors come from a man aged 18 to 30 in good health. CDR3s include the opening cysteine and the closing phenylalanine or tryptophan. Fields, in order: V gene, D gene, J gene, clone size, CDR3 protein, CDR3 DNA. A D gene is named only where the DNA matches it firmly. Rows give clone size only sometimes, using once, few, many, or a class for an expanded clone.

TRBV2	TRBD1	TRBJ2-7	NA	CASRAETGTSYEQYF	TGTGCCAGCAGAGCCGAGACAGGGACCTCCTACGAGCAGTACTTC
TRBV19	NA	TRBJ2-2	NA	CASPDSYTGELFF	TGTGCCAGTCCGGACAGCTACACCGGGGAGCTGTTTTTT
TRBV9	TRBD2	TRBJ2-1	NA	CASSVVSGGSNEQFF	TGTGCCAGCAGCGTAGTTAGCGGGGGGTCCAATGAGCAGTTCTTC
TRBV30	NA	TRBJ2-5	NA	CAWDLTGAQETQYF	TGTGCCTGGGACCTGACAGGCGCTCAAGAGACCCAGTACTTC
TRBV29-1	TRBD1	TRBJ2-7	NA	CSVEFVTGAPYEQYF	TGCAGCGTTGAGTTTGTGACAGGGGCCCCCTACGAGCAGTACTTC
TRBV4-3	NA	TRBJ2-5	NA	CASSQDPGEGSGAQYF	TGCGCCAGCAGCCAAGATCCGGGTGAGGGATCCGGGGCCCAGTACTTC
TRBV5-1	NA	TRBJ2-5	NA	CASSLPPLPLADQETQYF	TGCGCCAGCAGCCTTCCCCCTCTCCCTCTAGCAGACCAAGAGACCCAGTACTTC
TRBV5-3	TRBD1	TRBJ1-1	once	CARSQGALRAFF	TGTGCCAGAAGTCAGGGGGCGCTGCGAGCTTTCTTT
TRBV29-1	TRBD1	TRBJ2-5	NA	CSVETGDVETQYF	TGCAGCGTTGAGACAGGGGATGTGGAGACCCAGTACTTC
TRBV4-3	TRBD1	TRBJ2-3	once	CASSPGQGPDTQYF	TGCGCCAGCAGCCCGGGACAGGGGCCAGATACGCAGTATTTT
TRBV19	NA	TRBJ2-5	NA	CASSMSQLAPETQYF	TGTGCCAGTAGTATGTCCCAGCTTGCCCCTGAGACCCAGTACTTC
TRBV27	NA	TRBJ1-5	NA	CASGEIGTQPQHF	TGTGCCAGCGGGGAGATCGGCACGCAGCCCCAGCATTTT
TRBV5-1	NA	TRBJ2-2	NA	CASSPAPNLANTGELFF	TGCGCCAGCAGTCCTGCACCGAATCTAGCGAACACCGGGGAGCTGTTTTTT
TRBV13	TRBD2	TRBJ2-1	NA	CASSLGLAGGSNEQFF	TGTGCCAGCAGCTTAGGCCTAGCGGGGGGGTCTAATGAGCAGTTCTTC
TRBV29-1	NA	TRBJ2-4	NA	CSGRALDKNIQYF	TGCAGCGGTCGGGCTTTGGACAAAAACATTCAGTACTTC
TRBV9	NA	TRBJ1-4	NA	CASSATGNEKLFF	TGTGCCAGCAGCGCCACGGGGAATGAAAAACTGTTTTTT
TRBV28	NA	TRBJ2-2	NA	CASEWGAANTGELFF	TGTGCCAGCGAGTGGGGGGCTGCGAACACCGGGGAGCTGTTTTTT
TRBV7-9	TRBD1	TRBJ2-7	NA	CASSFGQGRGEQYF	TGTGCCAGCAGCTTCGGACAGGGACGGGGCGAGCAGTACTTC
TRBV4-1	NA	TRBJ2-1	NA	CASSLRRSSYNEQFF	TGCGCCAGCAGCCTTCGCCGGAGTTCCTACAATGAGCAGTTCTTC
TRBV5-1	NA	TRBJ2-7	NA	CASSLDYGGEQYF	TGCGCCAGCAGCTTGGATTACGGTGGCGAGCAGTACTTC
TRBV18	TRBD1	TRBJ1-5	NA	CASSPTGGAPYSNQPQHF	TGTGCCAGCTCACCAACAGGGGGGGCCCCTTATAGCAATCAGCCCCAGCATTTT
TRBV4-1	NA	TRBJ2-7	NA	CASSQVEGSYEQYF	TGCGCCAGCAGCCAAGTCGAGGGTTCCTACGAGCAGTACTTC
TRBV29-1	TRBD2	TRBJ2-2	once	CSVEERGDANTGELFF	TGCAGCGTTGAGGAGCGGGGGGACGCGAACACCGGGGAGCTGTTTTTT
TRBV6-1	TRBD1	TRBJ2-5	NA	CASSEARGQGHGETQYF	TGTGCCAGCAGTGAAGCGAGGGGACAGGGCCATGGAGAGACCCAGTACTTC
TRBV21-1	NA	TRBJ2-1	once	CASSHKGEGRDEQFF	TGTGCCAGCAGCCACAAAGGAGAGGGGAGAGATGAGCAGTTCTTC
TRBV2	NA	TRBJ2-5	NA	CASSEHTGQETQYF	TGTGCCAGCAGTGAACATACAGGCCAAGAGACCCAGTACTTC
TRBV6-6	NA	TRBJ2-1	NA	CASSYAGNPFF	TGTGCCAGCAGTTACGCAGGGAATCCGTTCTTC
TRBV7-9	NA	TRBJ2-1	NA	CASSNTRMDFDEQFF	TGTGCCAGCAGCAATACTAGGATGGATTTCGATGAGCAGTTCTTC
TRBV10-3	TRBD2	TRBJ2-7	NA	CAISDLSGGSYEQYF	TGTGCCATCAGTGACCTAAGCGGGGGATCCTACGAGCAGTACTTC
TRBV28	NA	TRBJ1-1	NA	CALGVTGRGEAFF	TGTGCCCTCGGAGTTACAGGGAGGGGAGAAGCTTTCTTT